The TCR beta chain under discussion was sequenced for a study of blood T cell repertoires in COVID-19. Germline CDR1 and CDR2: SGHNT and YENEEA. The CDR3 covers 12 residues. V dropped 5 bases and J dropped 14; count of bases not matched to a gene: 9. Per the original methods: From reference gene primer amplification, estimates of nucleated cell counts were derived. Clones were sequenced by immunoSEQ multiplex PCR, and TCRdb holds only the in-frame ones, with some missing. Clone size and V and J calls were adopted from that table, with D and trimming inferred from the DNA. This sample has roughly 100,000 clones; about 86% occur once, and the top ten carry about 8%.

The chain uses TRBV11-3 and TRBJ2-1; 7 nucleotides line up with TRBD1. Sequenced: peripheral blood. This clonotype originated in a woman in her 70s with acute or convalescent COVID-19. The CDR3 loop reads CASSLRQGPKFF. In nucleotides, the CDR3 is TGTGCCAGCAGCCTAAGACAGGGCCCTAAGTTCTTC.